The clone carrying this TCR beta chain has only a few counts. Its antigen is still unknown. This specimen belongs to a study of CD8 T cells in ankylosing spondylitis. Study-wide results and caveats: Seven to nine highly homologous variants made up a TCR beta motif that seemed to typify ankylosing spondylitis blood.

The CDR3 runs to 15 residues. Trimming removed 3 bases at V and 0 bases at J, with 10 bases between. Germline CDR1 and CDR2: SGHRS and YFSETQ. From the 5' RACE reads, TCRdb called clonotypes with MiXCR, one entry per CDR3 protein. The table includes under 950,000 distinct CDR3 sequences, around 20% detected once. The origin of this receptor is a male donor with ankylosing spondylitis. Sample: blood, either unsorted or a sorted T cell fraction (not recorded which). The chain is built from TRBV5-1 and TRBJ2-1, with a tentative D call TRBD2 (5 bases). CDR3 sequence reads: CASSYGGLSYNEQFF. Written as DNA, the CDR3 is TGCGCCAGCAGCTACGGAGGCCTCTCCTACAATGAGCAGTTCTTC.